The 20 T cell receptor beta chains below come from one sample, sequenced in a study of blood T cell repertoires in COVID-19. The assay was immunoSEQ multiplex PCR, and TCRdb's table has in-frame clones only and misses some. The table has 45,000 to 55,000 clones, roughly 79% seen once. Sequencing was performed on peripheral blood. These receptors originate from a human donor with active or convalescent COVID-19. The donor label of this sample is uncertain.

Turning to this clone: Other DNA sequences in this sample translate to the same CDR3. The CDR3 reads CASSQVQGREKLFF. Here the CDR3 DNA reads TGTGCCAGCAGCCAAGTACAGGGTAGGGAAAAACTGTTTTTT. The gene calls are TRBV3-1 (or the pseudogene TRBV3-2) and TRBJ1-4; D possibly corresponds to TRBD1 (6 bases). Per the germline V gene, CDR1 is LGHDT and CDR2 is YNNKEL (reference sequence). The V and J ends lost 1 base and 8 bases respectively, with 11 bases between them. The CDR3 loop spans 14 amino acids.

This chain joins TRBV7-3 and TRBJ2-1, with 10 bases lining up with TRBD2. This CDR3 comprises 15 residues. Germline CDR1 SGHTA, CDR2 FQGTGA. Losses at the gene ends were 5 bases for V and 4 bases for J; bases not matched to a gene: 5. The CDR3 DNA reads TGTGCCAGCAGCCTCGTGACTAGCGGGTACAATGAGCAGTTCTTC. Protein product: CASSLVTSGYNEQFF. Together with reference TRBV7-3 and TRBJ2-1, the CDR3 gives the full variable domain: GAGVSQTPSNKVTEKGKYVELRCDPISGHTALYWYRQSLGQGPEFLIYFQGTGAADDSGLPNDRFFAVRPEGSVSTLKIQRTERGDSAVYLCASSLVTSGYNEQFFGPGTRLTVL.

The genes are TRBV6-2 or TRBV6-3 and TRBJ2-7, with 11 positions matching TRBD2. The germline CDR1 and CDR2 sequences are MNHEY and SVGEGT. The CDR3 spans 18 residues. V trimming: 4 bases; J trimming: 2 bases; junction bases outside the gene matches: 13. The CDR3 reads CASSSSAGTSGTTYEQYF. The CDR3 DNA is TGTGCCAGCAGTTCCTCCGCCGGGACTAGCGGCACTACCTACGAGCAGTACTTC.

This clone has a handful of counts. The gene calls are TRBV7-2 and TRBJ1-1; the D is unclear. The CDR3 is made up of 15 amino acids. Trimming pared 5 bases from V and 1 base from J, leaving 14 bases between. Germline CDR1 and CDR2: SGHTA and FQGNSA. CDR3 protein: CASSPTTGRNTEAFF. The CDR3 nucleotides are TGTGCCAGCAGCCCGACCACCGGGAGGAACACTGAAGCTTTCTTT.

The chain employs TRBV7-8 and TRBJ1-5; D possibly corresponds to TRBD1 (6 bases). CDR3 length: 15 residues. Trimming stripped 1 base from V and 4 bases from J, with 11 bases between. In germline, CDR1 is SGHVS, CDR2 FQNEAQ. The CDR3 DNA is TGTGCCAGCAGCTTAGTGGGGGCGTTAAATCAGCCCCAGCATTTT. It yields the protein CASSLVGALNQPQHF.

As to this clone: The CDR3 does not close with the conserved phenylalanine or tryptophan, likely indicating a read error. The DNA is omitted, as the CDR3 cannot be located on it reliably, and the CDR3 follows TCRdb's listing. The genes are TRBV5-1 and TRBJ1-3. CDR1 SGHRS and CDR2 YFSETQ come from the germline V gene. The CDR3 is made up of 8 amino acids, end residues included. CDR3 sequence: CPLPAGPL.

The chain uses TRBV21-1 and TRBJ2-1; the D segment call TRBD1 is taken from the table without a DNA check. TRBV21-1 is flagged as a pseudogene. The CDR3 totals 14 residues. CDR3 residues: CASSKEPENNEQFF. The CDR3 nucleotides read TGTGCCAGCAGCAAAGAACCAGAAAACAATGAGCAGTTCTTC.

The chain carries TRBV19 and TRBJ2-2; D may be TRBD1 (5 bases). Trimming stripped 5 bases from V and 5 bases from J, with 9 bases between. This CDR3 has 13 residues. Germline values: CDR1 LNHDA, CDR2 SQIVND (reference sequence). In DNA form, the CDR3 reads TGTGCCAGTAGTCCAGGGTTTACCGGGGAGCTGTTTTTT. Amino acid sequence: CASSPGFTGELFF.

The chain carries TRBV28 and TRBJ1-2, with TRBD1 matching 9 bases. After removal of 4 bases from V and 4 bases from J, the junction contained 10 bases not matched to a gene. Per the germline V gene, CDR1 is MDHEN and CDR2 is SYDVKM. The CDR3 loop spans 16 amino acids. CDR3 residues: CASSSSAQGALYGYTF. The CDR3 DNA follows: TGTGCCAGCAGTTCCAGCGCACAGGGGGCACTCTATGGCTACACCTTC.

The V call is TRBV5-1, the J call TRBJ1-5, with D tentatively TRBD1 (6 bases). The length of the CDR3 is 14 residues. CDR1 is SGHRS, CDR2 YFSETQ, per germline. V shed 0 bases and J shed 5 bases, with 9 bases lying between them. The CDR3 region is CASSLEPGDQPQHF. The CDR3 coding sequence is TGCGCCAGCAGCTTGGAGCCAGGGGATCAGCCCCAGCATTTT.

This chain links TRBV18 with TRBJ2-1; 10 bases are a match to TRBD1. Germline V gene lookup returns CDR1 KGHSH and CDR2 LQKENI. V dropped 6 bases and J dropped 7; count of bases not matched to a gene: 15. This CDR3 spans 17 amino acids. The CDR3 here is CASSRNPGTGVRNEQFF. The CDR3 nucleotides read TGTGCCAGCTCGCGTAACCCCGGGACAGGGGTTCGGAATGAGCAGTTCTTC.

This chain's CDR3 is CAAADRGGYEQYF. DNA for the CDR3: TGTGCCGCCGCTGACAGGGGCGGCTACGAGCAGTACTTC. This chain connects TRBV10-3 to TRBJ2-7, with 8 nucleotides matching TRBD1. The CDR3 contains 13 residues. Germline CDR1 and CDR2: ENHRY and SYGVKD. The trim removed 11 bases at V and 3 bases at J, leaving 9 bases unmatched.

The rearrangement uses TRBV19 and TRBJ2-2; 11 nucleotides match TRBD1. CDR3 size: 20 residues. With V trimmed by 8 bases and J by 1 base, 18 bases remained unmatched. Per germline, CDR1 LNHDA and CDR2 SQIVND (reference sequence). The CDR3 loop reads CASSGQGATSARVNTGELFF. The CDR3 DNA reads TGTGCCAGTTCAGGACAGGGGGCGACTAGCGCTAGGGTGAACACCGGGGAGCTGTTTTTT.

The chain carries TRBV19 and TRBJ2-1; 9 positions agree with TRBD2. The CDR3 spans 18 residues. Germline lookup yields CDR1 LNHDA and CDR2 SQIVND (reference sequence). The trim removed 1 base at V and 7 bases at J, leaving 14 bases unmatched. The CDR3 here is CASSIVPMAGGPVNEQFF. CDR3 sequence (DNA): TGTGCCAGTAGTATAGTTCCTATGGCGGGAGGGCCGGTTAATGAGCAGTTCTTC.

This clone was observed once. The CDR3 nucleotides are TGTGCCAGCAGCTTGGCCAACAGGGCCTACGAGCAGTACTTC. Translated, it gives CASSLANRAYEQYF. The chain combines TRBV5-6 with TRBJ2-7; a possible D gene is TRBD1 (6 bases). V lost 0 bases and J lost 2, with 9 bases in between. Germline values: CDR1 SGHDT, CDR2 YYEEEE. The CDR3 has 14 residues.

The V and J genes are TRBV9 and TRBJ2-1; D uncertain. The V and J ends lost 0 bases and 4 bases respectively, with 11 bases between them. This CDR3 contains 15 residues. Per the germline V gene, CDR1 is SGDLS and CDR2 is YYNGEE. The DNA for the CDR3 is TGTGCCAGCAGCGTAGGACAAGTCATTTACAATGAGCAGTTCTTC. It encodes CASSVGQVIYNEQFF. The full variable domain, in which reference TRBV9 and TRBJ2-1 provide the parts outside the CDR3, is DSGVTQTPKHLITATGQRVTLRCSPRSGDLSVYWYQQSLDQGLQFLIQYYNGEERAKGNILERFSAQQFPDLHSELNLSSLELGDSALYFCASSVGQVIYNEQFFGPGTRLTVL.

This clone has more than one count but fewer than ten. The chain uses TRBV11-3 and TRBJ1-6, with a weak D call TRBD1 (6 bases). This CDR3 contains 14 residues. The V gene lost 5 bases and the J gene lost 7 bases, with 12 bases spanning the gap. CDR1 and CDR2 (germline): SGHNT, YENEEA. The CDR3 is CASSPRGRNSPLHF. The CDR3 nucleotides are TGTGCCAGCAGCCCCAGGGGAAGAAATTCACCCCTCCACTTT.

The rearrangement uses TRBV6-2 or TRBV6-3 and TRBJ2-7, with unresolved D. Looked up from germline, CDR1 is MNHEY and CDR2 is SVGEGT. The V gene lost 6 bases and the J gene lost 4 bases, with 10 bases spanning the gap. The length of the CDR3 is 12 residues. CDR3 in DNA: TGTGCCAGCAGCCCGCCCGCGTACGAGCAGTACTTC. This encodes CASSPPAYEQYF.

The genes are TRBV3-1 (or the pseudogene TRBV3-2) and TRBJ2-7; 13 nucleotides align to TRBD2. J gave up 3 bases and V 4 bases, and 3 bases lay outside the gene matches. Germline-derived CDR1 and CDR2 are LGHDT and YNNKEL (reference sequence). The CDR3 totals 15 residues. The CDR3 bases are TGTGCCAGCAGCCTTGGGACTAGCGGGATCTACGAGCAGTACTTC. It translates to CASSLGTSGIYEQYF.

This chain joins TRBV24-1 and TRBJ2-7; perhaps TRBD2 as D (6 bases). Looked up from germline, CDR1 is KGHDR and CDR2 is SFDVKD. V was clipped by 7 bases and J by 0 bases, with 12 bases between them. The CDR3 has 14 residues. The DNA for the CDR3 is TGTGCCACCAGCCCGGGAGATTTCTCCTACGAGCAGTACTTC. Translated, it gives CATSPGDFSYEQYF.